Presented here are 28 T cell receptor beta chains from one specimen sequenced in a study of technical replicates of blood from a few donors. TCRdb's copy holds only in-frame clones and misses some; the assay was immunoSEQ multiplex PCR. The table lists around 72,000 clones, around 91% of them singletons. The sequenced sample was T cells isolated from PBMCs. Receptors were obtained from a human donor in good health.

The chain employs TRBV4-1 and TRBJ2-2; 8 nucleotides align to TRBD2. Germline lookup yields CDR1 MGHRA and CDR2 YSYEKL. V lost 0 bases and J lost 10; bases outside the gene matches: 4. There are 14 residues in the CDR3. The CDR3 sequence: CASSQDSGGKELFF. As DNA, the CDR3 is TGCGCCAGCAGCCAAGATTCGGGGGGGAAGGAGCTGTTTTTT.

The chain is built from TRBV5-1 and TRBJ1-1; no definite D call. Per the germline V gene, CDR1 is SGHRS and CDR2 is YFSETQ. The V end was cut by 0 bases, the J end by 1 base, with 10 bases between. The CDR3 runs 15 residues. The CDR3 sequence: CASSLDFLWNTEAFF. The CDR3 DNA reads TGCGCCAGCAGCTTGGACTTCCTTTGGAACACTGAAGCTTTCTTT.

The chain is built from TRBV29-1 and TRBJ1-1; D ambiguous. V lost 6 bases, J lost 1 base, and 21 bases lay in between. The CDR3 runs to 16 residues. Germline CDR1 SQVTM, CDR2 ANQGSEA. CDR3 coding DNA: TGCAGCGTCCAGGTTTTGACACCGGAAGGGAACACTGAAGCTTTCTTT. This codes for CSVQVLTPEGNTEAFF.

The chain carries TRBV5-8 and TRBJ2-7; 7 positions agree with TRBD2. After removal of 5 bases from V and 4 bases from J, the junction contained 0 bases not matched to a gene. This CDR3 comprises 11 residues. Germline values: CDR1 SGHTS, CDR2 YDEGEE. CDR3 protein: CASRGGYEQYF. In nucleotides, the CDR3 is TGTGCCAGCAGGGGGGGGTACGAGCAGTACTTC.

The chain has TRBV19 and TRBJ2-7; TRBD1 aligns across 8 bases. The germline gives CDR1 LNHDA, CDR2 SQIVND (reference sequence). V lost 5 bases, J lost 2 bases, and 2 bases stayed unmatched. This CDR3 is built from 13 residues. The CDR3 protein is CASSQGQAYEQYF. The CDR3 DNA sequence: TGTGCCAGTAGTCAGGGACAGGCCTACGAGCAGTACTTC. The whole variable domain, filled in from reference TRBV19 and TRBJ2-7, reads DGGITQSPKYLFRKEGQNVTLSCEQNLNHDAMYWYRQDPGQGLRLIYYSQIVNDFQKGDIAEGYSVSREKKESFPLTVTSAQKNPTAFYLCASSQGQAYEQYFGPGTRLTVT.

This chain uses TRBV11-3 with TRBJ2-7; D is possibly TRBD2 (5 bases). The ends were cut back, 8 bases at V and 0 bases at J, with 8 bases in the middle. This CDR3 is built from 12 residues. Germline CDR1 SGHNT, CDR2 YENEEA. DNA of the CDR3: TGTGCCAGCTCGGGGAGCTCCTACGAGCAGTACTTC. Encoded protein: CASSGSSYEQYF. The whole variable domain, filled in from reference TRBV11-3 and TRBJ2-7, reads EAGVVQSPRYKIIEKKQPVAFWCNPISGHNTLYWYLQNLGQGPELLIRYENEEAVDDSQLPKDRFSAERLKGVDSTLKIQPAELGDSAVYLCASSGSSYEQYFGPGTRLTVT.

V usage is TRBV6-5 and J usage is TRBJ1-1; D is unresolved. The CDR3 totals 16 residues. With 0 bases removed from V and 0 bases from J, the gap between germline ends came to 11 bases. In germline, CDR1 is MNHEY, CDR2 SVGAGI. The CDR3 is CASSYSFNSMNTEAFF. DNA of the CDR3: TGTGCCAGCAGTTACTCGTTTAACAGCATGAACACTGAAGCTTTCTTT.

The CDR3 sequence: CASSNDRELGNEQFF. Here the CDR3 DNA reads TGTGCCAGCAGTAACGACCGGGAGCTCGGGAATGAGCAGTTCTTC. The genes are TRBV2 and TRBJ2-1; weak D call: TRBD2 (6 bases). Per the germline V gene, CDR1 is SNHLY and CDR2 is FYNNEI. CDR3 length: 15 amino acids. V gave up 5 bases and J gave up 7 bases, with 18 bases separating them.

The chain links TRBV6-4 to TRBJ2-2; a possible D gene is TRBD1 (5 bases). This CDR3 is 14 amino acids long. The germline V gene encodes CDR1 MRHNA and CDR2 SNTAGT. V was cut by 4 bases and J by 4 bases, with 10 bases left in between. The CDR3 reads CASSVERGTGELFF. The CDR3, as DNA: TGTGCCAGCAGTGTGGAAAGGGGCACCGGGGAGCTGTTTTTT.

In this sample, this clone turned up once. The J gene is TRBJ1-1, the V gene TRBV13, with TRBD1 matching over 8 bases. The CDR3 loop spans 13 amino acids. Germline V gene lookup returns CDR1 PRHDT and CDR2 FYEKMQ (reference sequence). The trim removed 5 bases at V and 4 bases at J, leaving 3 bases unmatched. The CDR3 region has the DNA TGTGCCAGCAGCCTCAGGGGGCCCACTGAAGCTTTCTTT. This gives the protein CASSLRGPTEAFF.

V usage is TRBV10-2 and J usage is TRBJ2-2; 13 bases agree with TRBD2. Germline CDR1 reads WSHSY; CDR2 reads SAAADI. The CDR3 runs to 19 residues. V was pared by 3 bases and J by 0 bases, with 7 bases of the junction left unmatched. The CDR3 DNA sequence: TGCGCCAGCAGTGATGTGCGACTAGCGGGAGGAACGAACACCGGGGAGCTGTTTTTT. It encodes CASSDVRLAGGTNTGELFF.

The CDR3 loop reads CASSNSGNSYNEQFF. In DNA, the CDR3 is TGTGCCAGCAGCAATAGCGGGAACTCCTACAATGAGCAGTTCTTC. The J gene is TRBJ2-1, the V gene TRBV7-3; 8 bases map to TRBD2. The CDR3 loop spans 15 amino acids. The trim removed 5 bases at V and 0 bases at J, leaving 3 bases unmatched. CDR1 is SGHTA and CDR2 is FQGTGA in the germline V gene. The full variable domain, rest sourced from reference TRBV7-3 and TRBJ2-1, is GAGVSQTPSNKVTEKGKYVELRCDPISGHTALYWYRQSLGQGPEFLIYFQGTGAADDSGLPNDRFFAVRPEGSVSTLKIQRTERGDSAVYLCASSNSGNSYNEQFFGPGTRLTVL.

This chain joins TRBV7-9 and TRBJ2-5, with no clear D. The germline V gene has CDR1 SEHNR and CDR2 FQNEAQ (reference sequence). V was pared by 0 bases and J by 0 bases, with 14 bases between. This CDR3 has 17 amino acids. The CDR3 here is CASSLAFRIRDQETQYF. The CDR3 DNA is TGTGCCAGCAGCTTAGCATTCCGAATACGGGACCAAGAGACCCAGTACTTC.

V and J are TRBV6-5 and TRBJ2-7, with 13 nucleotides matching TRBD2. CDR3 size: 14 residues. From germline, CDR1 is MNHEY and CDR2 SVGAGI. With V trimmed by 6 bases and J by 11 bases, 10 bases remained unmatched. The CDR3 reads CASSSGLAGVNKYF. The CDR3 coding sequence is TGTGCCAGCAGCTCAGGACTAGCGGGAGTAAATAAGTACTTC.

The chain employs TRBV10-3 and TRBJ2-2; 9 bases fit TRBD1. Per germline, CDR1 ENHRY and CDR2 SYGVKD. This CDR3 is built from 13 residues. Losses at the gene ends were 6 bases for V and 5 bases for J; bases not matched to a gene: 1. The CDR3 protein is CAIRDRGTGELFF. The CDR3 DNA is TGTGCCATCAGGGACAGGGGAACCGGGGAGCTGTTTTTT.

Only one count was recorded for this clone. V is TRBV28 and J is TRBJ1-5; D is unresolved. CDR1 and CDR2 from the germline V gene are MDHEN and SYDVKM. The V gene lost 3 bases and the J gene lost 5 bases, with 11 bases spanning the gap. The CDR3 is 14 residues long. This CDR3 reads CASSFPGRDQPQHF. Written as DNA, the CDR3 is TGTGCCAGCAGTTTTCCCGGGAGGGATCAGCCCCAGCATTTT. Filled out from reference TRBV28 and TRBJ1-5, the complete variable domain reads DVKVTQSSRYLVKRTGEKVFLECVQDMDHENMFWYRQDPGLGLRLIYFSYDVKMKEKGDIPEGYSVSREKKERFSLILESASTNQTSMYLCASSFPGRDQPQHFGDGTRLSIL.

The chain links TRBV25-1 to TRBJ2-3; D call uncertain. The CDR3 loop spans 13 amino acids. Germline CDR1 reads MGHDK; CDR2 reads SYGVNS. The V and J ends lost 1 base and 3 bases respectively, with 5 bases between them. The CDR3 here is CASSESGTDTQYF. In DNA, the CDR3 is TGTGCCAGCAGTGAATCCGGGACAGATACGCAGTATTTT.

CDR3 coding DNA: TGTGCCAGCTCACCCCTCGCAGGGTTTTTGGGTTACAATGAGCAGTTCTTC. Its protein product is CASSPLAGFLGYNEQFF. The chain is built from TRBV18 and TRBJ2-1, with D perhaps matching TRBD1 (5 bases). V lost 3 bases, J lost 4 bases, and 19 bases lay in between. This CDR3 is 17 amino acids long. The germline CDR1 and CDR2 sequences are KGHSH and LQKENI.

The V gene is TRBV5-1, the J gene TRBJ2-1; no clear D. Germline CDR1 is SGHRS and CDR2 is YFSETQ. V was pared by 5 bases and J by 2 bases, with 23 bases between. This CDR3 region has 18 residues. The CDR3 coding sequence is TGCGCCAGCAGTTCCGGGTGGATAAACGGAGTCACCTACAATGAGCAGTTCTTC. Translating it yields CASSSGWINGVTYNEQFF.

The chain couples TRBV7-2 to TRBJ2-1; 10 positions agree with TRBD1. The V and J ends lost 4 bases and 4 bases, in that order; junction bases with no gene match: 4. The CDR3 consists of 15 residues. CDR1 and CDR2 from the germline V gene are SGHTA and FQGNSA. The CDR3 nucleotides read TGTGCCAGCAGCTATGGGACAGGGGAGTACAATGAGCAGTTCTTC. This codes for CASSYGTGEYNEQFF. The full variable domain, its missing parts supplied by reference TRBV7-2 and TRBJ2-1, is GAGVSQSPSNKVTEKGKDVELRCDPISGHTALYWYRQSLGQGLEFLIYFQGNSAPDKSGLPSDRFSAERTGGSVSTLTIQRTQQEDSAVYLCASSYGTGEYNEQFFGPGTRLTVL.

The genes are TRBV4-1 and TRBJ1-5; D is unclear. The V gene's germline CDR1 is MGHRA and CDR2 YSYEKL. V was trimmed by 0 bases and J by 6 bases, leaving 15 bases between them. The CDR3 totals 16 residues. The CDR3 sequence is CASSQEFTVRGQPQHF. The CDR3 DNA reads as TGCGCCAGCAGCCAAGAATTTACGGTCCGGGGTCAGCCCCAGCATTTT.

A few counts support this clone. The chain uses TRBV27 and TRBJ1-1; D is unresolved. Trimming shortened V by 6 bases and J by 8 bases, and 10 bases separated the two germline ends. Germline V gene sequence: CDR1 MNHEY, CDR2 SMNVEV (reference sequence). This CDR3 has 11 residues. The CDR3 protein is CASRYRSEAFF. The DNA of the CDR3 is TGTGCCAGCAGATATCGGTCCGAAGCTTTCTTT.

V usage is TRBV9 and J usage is TRBJ1-2, with TRBD1 matching over 7 bases. Germline CDR1 is SGDLS and CDR2 is YYNGEE. J gave up 8 bases and V 3 bases, and 7 bases lay outside the gene matches. This CDR3 is 13 amino acids long. The CDR3 DNA is TGTGCCAGCAGCGCTGGGACAGCCCGCGGCTACACCTTC. It specifies CASSAGTARGYTF.

The chain is built from TRBV28 and TRBJ2-7; TRBD1 matches at 11 bases. From germline, CDR1 is MDHEN and CDR2 SYDVKM. The CDR3 has 15 amino acids. The V gene end was trimmed by 3 bases and the J gene end by 2 bases; junction bases not matched to a gene: 3. The CDR3 DNA is TGTGCCAGCAGTTTCCCGGGACAGGGGGCCTACGAGCAGTACTTC. Translating it yields CASSFPGQGAYEQYF.

V and J are TRBV11-2 and TRBJ2-6; TRBD2 agrees at 7 bases. The ends lost 8 bases at V and 0 bases at J; junction bases unmatched: 4. This CDR3 is built from 15 residues. CDR1 SGHAT and CDR2 FQNNGV come from the germline V gene. CDR3 nucleotide sequence: TGTGCCAGCGGGAGGGGTTTCTCTGGGGCCAACGTCCTGACTTTC. Translated, it gives CASGRGFSGANVLTF.

This clone occurred a few times. The chain links TRBV6-1 to TRBJ2-1, with unresolved D. Trimming took 6 bases from V and 1 from J, leaving 7 bases between them. There are 13 residues in the CDR3. The germline V gene encodes CDR1 MNHNS and CDR2 SASEGT. CDR3 sequence (DNA): TGTGCCAGCAGATCCAGGTCCTACAATGAGCAGTTCTTC. Amino acids: CASRSRSYNEQFF.

The genes are TRBV7-9 and TRBJ2-7; weak D call: TRBD1 (6 bases). Germline loops: CDR1 SEHNR, CDR2 FQNEAQ (reference sequence). The CDR3 runs to 15 residues. V was trimmed by 4 bases and J by 4 bases, leaving 17 bases between them. The CDR3 DNA reads as TGTGCCAGCAGCTCTTCGGACAGCAGGCAATACGAGCAGTACTTC. Residues: CASSSSDSRQYEQYF.

V and J are TRBV11-2 and TRBJ2-5; TRBD2 matches at 9 bases. The V gene's germline CDR1 is SGHAT and CDR2 FQNNGV. J was trimmed by 5 bases and V by 6 bases; bases with no gene match: 7. CDR3 length equals 14 residues. The CDR3 reads CASRLAGLEETQYF. CDR3 nucleotide sequence: TGTGCCAGCAGACTAGCGGGTCTGGAGGAGACCCAGTACTTC.